One and the same sample provided the 5 T cell receptor beta chains below, sequenced in a study of blood T cell repertoires in COVID-19. Using immunoSEQ multiplex PCR, the repertoire was profiled, and TCRdb retains in-frame clones only, with some absent. This table has 300,000 to 350,000 clones, about nine tenths appearing once. Sequencing was carried out using peripheral blood. Receptor source: a young man with active or convalescent COVID-19.

The J gene is TRBJ2-1, the V gene TRBV25-1, with a tentative D call TRBD1 (6 bases). Germline CDR1 is MGHDK and CDR2 is SYGVNS. The CDR3 is 14 residues long. The V and J ends lost 4 bases and 2 bases respectively, with 9 bases between them. The CDR3 coding sequence is TGTGCCAGCAGTGGGGCAGGGGCCTACAATGAGCAGTTCTTC. This gives the protein CASSGAGAYNEQFF. The whole variable domain, filled in from reference TRBV25-1 and TRBJ2-1, reads EADIYQTPRYLVIGTGKKITLECSQTMGHDKMYWYQQDPGMELHLIHYSYGVNSTEKGDLSSESTVSRIRTEHFPLTLESARPSHTSQYLCASSGAGAYNEQFFGPGTRLTVL.

This chain joins TRBV6-2 or TRBV6-3 and TRBJ2-4; 10 bases align to TRBD2. Germline V gene lookup returns CDR1 MNHEY and CDR2 SVGEGT. The CDR3 loop spans 17 amino acids. V lost 5 bases to trimming and J lost 3 bases; unmatched junction nucleotides: 10. CDR3 DNA: TGTGCCAGCAGTAATCTAGCGGGAGTGGTTAGCAAAAACATTCAGTACTTC. It codes for CASSNLAGVVSKNIQYF.

The V and J genes are TRBV18 and TRBJ1-2, with D tentatively TRBD1 (5 bases). The CDR3 runs to 16 residues. V lost 6 bases, J lost 4 bases, and 21 bases lay in between. Germline V CDR1 and CDR2: KGHSH, LQKENI. CDR3 nucleotides: TGTGCCAGCTCCCCGTCTGGGGGAGGGATCGTCTATGGCTACACCTTC. It codes for CASSPSGGGIVYGYTF.

Points on this clone: This CDR3 is also generated by other DNA sequences in the sample. The CDR3 loop reads CASSPQGNSNQPQHF. CDR3 in DNA: TGTGCCAGCTCACCACAGGGGAATAGCAATCAGCCCCAGCATTTT. The V call is TRBV18, the J call TRBJ1-5; D may be TRBD1 (5 bases). The germline V gene has CDR1 KGHSH and CDR2 LQKENI. The CDR3 totals 15 residues. Trimming took 1 base from V and 0 from J, leaving 7 bases between them.

The chain has TRBV18 and TRBJ1-2; no clear D gene. The CDR3 totals 13 residues. Looked up from germline, CDR1 is KGHSH and CDR2 is LQKENI. Trimming removed 4 bases from V and 6 bases from J, with 12 bases in between. For the CDR3, the DNA is TGTGCCAGCTCACGGGTAGCTAGAGATGGCTACACCTTC. It translates to CASSRVARDGYTF.